Each of the 2 T cell receptor beta chains below was sequenced from the same sample in a study of T cells after somatic rescue of genetic block. Profiling relied on immunoSEQ multiplex PCR, and the TCRdb table lists in-frame clones only, not all of them. In the table there are about 72,000 clones, approximately 91% of which are singletons. The sample taken for sequencing was peripheral blood mononuclear cells (PBMCs). These receptors all come from a man younger than 40.

The V gene is TRBV9, the J gene TRBJ2-3; 10 bases map to TRBD2. CDR3 length: 15 amino acids. CDR1 and CDR2 from the germline V gene are SGDLS and YYNGEE. J was trimmed by 3 bases and V by 4 bases; bases with no gene match: 5. The CDR3 loop is CASSSPSGGTDTQYF. CDR3 bases: TGTGCCAGCAGCTCCCCTAGCGGGGGAACAGATACGCAGTATTTT.

The chain couples TRBV5-6 to TRBJ2-7; 10 bases agree with TRBD2. The V segment lost 2 bases and the J segment 4 bases; nucleotides outside the gene matches: 6. This CDR3 spans 15 amino acids. Germline values: CDR1 SGHDT, CDR2 YYEEEE. The CDR3 reads CASSLLLAGGYEQYF. The CDR3 DNA reads TGTGCCAGCAGCTTACTCTTAGCGGGAGGTTACGAGCAGTACTTC.